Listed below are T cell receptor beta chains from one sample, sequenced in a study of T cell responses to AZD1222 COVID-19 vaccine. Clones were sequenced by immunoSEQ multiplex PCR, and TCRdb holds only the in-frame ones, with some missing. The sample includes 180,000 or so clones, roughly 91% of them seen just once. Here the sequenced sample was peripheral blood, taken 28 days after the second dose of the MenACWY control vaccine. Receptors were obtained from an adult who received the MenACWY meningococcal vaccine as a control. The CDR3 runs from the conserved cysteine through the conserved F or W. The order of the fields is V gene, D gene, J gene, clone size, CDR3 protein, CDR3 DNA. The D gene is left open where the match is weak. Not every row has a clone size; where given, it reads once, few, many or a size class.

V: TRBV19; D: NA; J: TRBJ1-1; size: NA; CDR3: CASRVGPIAGGTEAFF; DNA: TGTGCCAGTAGAGTAGGGCCCATTGCCGGGGGCACTGAAGCTTTCTTT
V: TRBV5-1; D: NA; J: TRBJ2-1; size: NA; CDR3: CASEEPTASNNEQFF; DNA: TGCGCCAGCGAAGAACCGACAGCCTCTAACAATGAGCAGTTCTTC
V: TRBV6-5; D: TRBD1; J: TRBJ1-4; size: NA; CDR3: CASSSRQGGEKLFF; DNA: TGTGCCAGCAGCTCCAGACAGGGTGGTGAAAAACTGTTTTTT
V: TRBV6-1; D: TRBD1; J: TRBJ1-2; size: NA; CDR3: CASSESGGAGAF; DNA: TGTGCCAGCAGTGAATCAGGGGGCGCGGGGGCCTTC
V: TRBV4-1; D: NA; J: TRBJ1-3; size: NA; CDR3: CASSQGTAFGSGNTIYF; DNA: TGCGCCAGCAGCCAAGGGACCGCGTTTGGCTCTGGAAACACCATATATTTT
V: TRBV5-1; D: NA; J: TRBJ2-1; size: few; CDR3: CASSLGRNDYNEQFF; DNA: TGCGCCAGCAGCTTGGGACGGAACGACTACAATGAGCAGTTCTTC
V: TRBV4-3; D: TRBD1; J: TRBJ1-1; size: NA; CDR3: CASSQFGTGGTEAFF; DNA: TGCGCCAGCAGCCAATTTGGGACAGGGGGCACTGAAGCTTTCTTT
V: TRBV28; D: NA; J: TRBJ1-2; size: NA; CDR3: CASRPGAYGYTF; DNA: TGTGCCAGCCGACCGGGGGCCTATGGCTACACCTTC
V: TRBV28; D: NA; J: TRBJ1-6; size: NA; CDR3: CASVRGPYNSPLHF; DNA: TGTGCCAGCGTAAGGGGCCCCTATAATTCACCCCTCCACTTT
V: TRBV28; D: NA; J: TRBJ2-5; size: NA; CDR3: CASSPPQGRETQYF; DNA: TGTGCCAGCAGCCCCCCGCAGGGTAGGGAGACCCAGTACTTC
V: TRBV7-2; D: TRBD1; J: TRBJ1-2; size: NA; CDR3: CASSRGLDGYTF; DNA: TGTGCCAGCAGCAGGGGGCTAGATGGCTACACCTTC
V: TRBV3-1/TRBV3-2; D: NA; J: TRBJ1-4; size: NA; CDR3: CASSQVTLREKLFF; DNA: TGTGCCAGCAGCCAAGTTACCCTGCGAGAAAAACTGTTTTTT
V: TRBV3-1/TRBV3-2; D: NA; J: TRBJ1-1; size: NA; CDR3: CASSHRGGAGAFF; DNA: TGTGCCAGCAGCCACCGCGGGGGTGCGGGAGCTTTCTTT
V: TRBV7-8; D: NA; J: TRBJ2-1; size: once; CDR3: CASSLAQGATTSYNEQFF; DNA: TGTGCCAGCAGCTTAGCGCAGGGCGCGACTACTTCCTACAATGAGCAGTTCTTC
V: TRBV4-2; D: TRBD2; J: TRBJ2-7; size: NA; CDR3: CASSQAPLAGGASYEQYF; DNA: TGTGCCAGCAGCCAAGCGCCCCTAGCGGGGGGGGCCTCCTACGAGCAGTACTTC
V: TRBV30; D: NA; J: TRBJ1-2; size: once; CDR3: CAWRLGGVGYGYTF; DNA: TGTGCCTGGCGTCTTGGGGGGGTGGGGTATGGCTACACCTTC
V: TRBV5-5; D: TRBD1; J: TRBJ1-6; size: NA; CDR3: CASSLAGQGRSPLHF; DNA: TGTGCCAGCAGCTTGGCGGGACAGGGTAGGTCACCCCTCCACTTT
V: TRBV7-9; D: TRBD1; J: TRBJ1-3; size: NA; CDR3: CASSLAGQLSGNTIYF; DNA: TGTGCCAGCAGCTTAGCGGGACAGCTCTCTGGAAACACCATATATTTT
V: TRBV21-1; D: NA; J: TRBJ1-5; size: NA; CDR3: CASSKVGSESHSNQPQHF; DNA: TGTGCCAGCAGCAAAGTGGGCAGTGAGAGCCATAGCAATCAGCCCCAGCATTTT
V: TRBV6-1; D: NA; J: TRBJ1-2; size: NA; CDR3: CASSEINGPYGYTF; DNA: TGTGCCAGCAGTGAAATAAACGGGCCCTATGGCTACACCTTC
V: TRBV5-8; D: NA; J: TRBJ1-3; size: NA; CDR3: CASSLGARAGNTIYF; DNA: TGTGCCAGCAGCTTGGGTGCCAGGGCTGGAAACACCATATATTTT
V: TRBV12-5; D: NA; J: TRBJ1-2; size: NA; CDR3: CASGPTRRYYGYTF; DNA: TGTGCTAGTGGTCCAACGAGGAGATACTATGGCTACACCTTC
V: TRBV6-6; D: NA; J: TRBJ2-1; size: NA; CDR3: CASSYLEGRGNEQFF; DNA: TGTGCCAGCAGTTACTTGGAAGGTCGGGGGAATGAGCAGTTCTTC
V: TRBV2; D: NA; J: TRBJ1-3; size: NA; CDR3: CASSVGDERNTIYF; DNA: TGTGCCAGCAGTGTGGGGGACGAAAGAAACACCATATATTTT
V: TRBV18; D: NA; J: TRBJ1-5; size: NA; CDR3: CASSPGAGGGQPQHF; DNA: TGTGCCAGCTCACCAGGAGCAGGCGGGGGGCAGCCCCAGCATTTT
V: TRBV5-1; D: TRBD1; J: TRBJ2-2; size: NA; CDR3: CASSPGQGNTGELFF; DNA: TGCGCCAGCAGCCCAGGACAGGGGAACACCGGGGAGCTGTTTTTT
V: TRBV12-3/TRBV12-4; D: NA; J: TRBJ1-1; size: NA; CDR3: CASSDRLYTEAFF; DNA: TGTGCCAGCAGTGACAGGCTCTACACTGAAGCTTTCTTT
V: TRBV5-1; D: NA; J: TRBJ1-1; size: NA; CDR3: CASSLGGILNTEAFF; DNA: TGCGCCAGCAGCTTGGGTGGGATCCTGAACACTGAAGCTTTCTTT
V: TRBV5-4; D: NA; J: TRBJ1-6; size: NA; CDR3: CASSLAGGNSPLHF; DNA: TGTGCCAGCAGCTTGGCAGGTGGAAATTCACCCCTCCACTTT
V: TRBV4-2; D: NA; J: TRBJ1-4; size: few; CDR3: CASSQHRQNEKLFF; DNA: TGTGCCAGCAGCCAGCACAGACAGAATGAAAAACTGTTTTTT
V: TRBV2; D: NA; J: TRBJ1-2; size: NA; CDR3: CASSLDGVYGYTF; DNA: TGTGCCAGCAGTCTGGACGGGGTCTATGGCTACACCTTC
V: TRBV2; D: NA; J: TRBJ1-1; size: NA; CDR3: CASSVHGTEAFF; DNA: TGTGCCAGCAGTGTTCATGGCACTGAAGCTTTCTTT
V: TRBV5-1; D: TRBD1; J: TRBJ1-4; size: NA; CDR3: CASSLAGQGAAEKLFF; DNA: TGCGCCAGCAGCTTGGCCGGTCAGGGGGCGGCTGAAAAACTGTTTTTT
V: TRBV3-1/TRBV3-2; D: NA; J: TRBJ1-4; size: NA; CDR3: CASSDRGSSTNEKLFF; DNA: TGTGCCAGCAGCGACAGAGGCTCATCGACTAATGAAAAACTGTTTTTT
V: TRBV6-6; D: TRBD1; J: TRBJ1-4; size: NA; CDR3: CAAGGRGGEKLFF; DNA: TGTGCCGCAGGGGGCAGGGGAGGGGAAAAACTGTTTTTT
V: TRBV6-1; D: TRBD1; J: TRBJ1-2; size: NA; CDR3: CASSGLRQGGPDGYTF; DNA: TGTGCCAGCAGTGGGCTGCGACAGGGTGGGCCGGATGGCTACACCTTC
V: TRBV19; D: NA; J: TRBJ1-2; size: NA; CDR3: CASSIYSFGYTF; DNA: TGTGCCAGTAGTATCTACAGCTTTGGCTACACCTTC
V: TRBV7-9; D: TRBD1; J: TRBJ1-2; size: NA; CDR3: CASSLHPTGGPYGYTF; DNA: TGTGCCAGCAGCTTACATCCTACAGGGGGGCCCTATGGCTACACCTTC
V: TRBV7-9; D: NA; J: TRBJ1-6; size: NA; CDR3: CASSFTSNNSPLHF; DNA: TGTGCCAGCAGCTTCACTTCTAATAATTCACCCCTCCACTTT
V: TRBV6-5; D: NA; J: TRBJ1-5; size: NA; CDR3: CASTFEGFQPQHF; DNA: TGTGCCAGCACCTTCGAGGGCTTTCAGCCCCAGCATTTT
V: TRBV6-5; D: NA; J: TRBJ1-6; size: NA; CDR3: CASRSSSYNSPLHF; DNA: TGTGCCAGCAGATCGAGCTCCTATAATTCACCCCTCCACTTT
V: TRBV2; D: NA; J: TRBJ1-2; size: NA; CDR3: CASSDTGNLGYGYTF; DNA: TGTGCCAGCAGTGATACAGGGAACCTCGGTTATGGCTACACCTTC
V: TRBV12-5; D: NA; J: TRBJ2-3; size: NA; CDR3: CASGSRFLSGDTQYF; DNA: TGTGCTAGTGGTTCACGTTTCCTCAGCGGAGATACGCAGTATTTT
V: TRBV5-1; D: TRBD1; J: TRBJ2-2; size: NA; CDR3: CASSTGQASTGELFF; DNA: TGCGCCAGCAGCACAGGACAGGCGAGTACCGGGGAGCTGTTTTTT
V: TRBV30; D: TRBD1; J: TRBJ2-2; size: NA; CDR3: CAWSTQGARSGELFF; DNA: TGTGCCTGGAGTACACAGGGGGCTAGGTCCGGGGAGCTGTTTTTT